Each of the 25 T cell receptor beta chains below was sequenced from the same sample in a study of blood T cell repertoires in COVID-19. Profiled with immunoSEQ multiplex PCR; TCRdb holds only in-frame clones, not every one. The table shows hundreds of thousands of clones, with roughly 89% occurring only once. The material sequenced was peripheral blood. The receptors come from a woman aged 25-40 years with acute or convalescent COVID-19.

The V gene is TRBV7-3, the J gene TRBJ2-3; 10 positions match TRBD2. After removal of 5 bases from V and 3 bases from J, the junction contained 5 bases not matched to a gene. This CDR3 comprises 15 residues. Germline V gene lookup returns CDR1 SGHTA and CDR2 FQGTGA. CDR3 DNA: TGTGCCAGCAGCCGGGGACTAGCGATTACAGATACGCAGTATTTT. This codes for CASSRGLAITDTQYF.

This clone was detected many times. This chain uses TRBV4-1 with TRBJ2-1, with a possible D match to TRBD1 (5 bases). The V end was cut by 1 base, the J end by 4 bases, with 5 bases between. From germline, CDR1 is MGHRA and CDR2 YSYEKL. The CDR3 consists of 13 residues. In DNA, the CDR3 is TGCGCCAGCAGCCAAGCAGGGTACAATGAGCAGTTCTTC. Amino acid sequence: CASSQAGYNEQFF.

The chain carries TRBV15 and TRBJ2-5; TRBD1 agrees at 10 bases. With 4 bases clipped from V and 5 bases from J, the junction kept 4 bases outside the gene matches. CDR3 length equals 14 residues. The germline V gene has CDR1 LNHNV and CDR2 YYDKDF (reference sequence). The CDR3 DNA sequence: TGTGCCACCAGCATAGACAGGGGGCTCGAGACCCAGTACTTC. This encodes CATSIDRGLETQYF.

CDR3 DNA sequence: TGTGCCAGTCCGGACAGGGAAAACACCGGGGAGCTGTTTTTT. It encodes CASPDRENTGELFF. The V and J genes are TRBV6-5 and TRBJ2-2; 8 nucleotides align to TRBD1. Germline CDR1 is MNHEY and CDR2 is SVGAGI. The V and J ends lost 9 bases and 2 bases, in that order; junction bases with no gene match: 5. This CDR3 region has 14 residues.

The chain uses TRBV18 and TRBJ2-2; D remains unclear. Germline lookup yields CDR1 KGHSH and CDR2 LQKENI. The CDR3 length is 13 residues. Trimming shortened V by 6 bases and J by 1 base, and 6 bases separated the two germline ends. As DNA, the CDR3 is TGTGCCAGCTCTTACAGGAACACCGGGGAGCTGTTTTTT. Its translation is CASSYRNTGELFF.

The chain uses TRBV18 and TRBJ1-2, with 7 positions matching TRBD1. The CDR3 extends over 12 amino acids. The J segment lost 3 bases and the V segment lost 6 bases, leaving 1 base of the junction unmatched. Germline V gene sequence: CDR1 KGHSH, CDR2 LQKENI. The CDR3 sequence is CASSTGDYGYTF. The CDR3 nucleotides are TGTGCCAGCTCCACAGGGGACTATGGCTACACCTTC.

The rearrangement joins TRBV7-2 to TRBJ2-3; 8 positions agree with TRBD2. The V gene end was trimmed by 8 bases and the J gene end by 2 bases; junction bases not matched to a gene: 6. Germline V gene sequence: CDR1 SGHTA, CDR2 FQGNSA. The CDR3 spans 14 residues. The CDR3 bases are TGTGCCAGCGCCAGCGGGGGACCCACAGATACGCAGTATTTT. Translated, it gives CASASGGPTDTQYF.

In this sample, this clone turned up once. This chain connects TRBV5-8 to TRBJ2-7; 8 positions agree with TRBD2. V was pared by 1 base and J by 2 bases, with 5 bases of the junction left unmatched. Germline assignment: CDR1 SGHTS and CDR2 YDEGEE. CDR3 length: 15 amino acids. The DNA of the CDR3 is TGTGCCAGCAGCTTGTTCGGGGGGGGGACCTACGAGCAGTACTTC. Its protein product is CASSLFGGGTYEQYF. The entire variable domain, with the rest obtained from reference TRBV5-8 and TRBJ2-7, is as follows: EAGVTQSPTHLIKTRGQQATLRCSPISGHTSVYWYQQALGLGLQFLLWYDEGEERNRGNFPPRFSGRQFPNYSSELNVNALELEDSALYLCASSLFGGGTYEQYFGPGTRLTVT.

Written as DNA, the CDR3 is TGTGCCAGTAGTATATTCGGGGGGAACACAGATACGCAGTATTTT. As protein: CASSIFGGNTDTQYF. The chain combines TRBV19 with TRBJ2-3, with TRBD2 matching 7 bases. There are 15 residues in the CDR3. The V gene's germline CDR1 is LNHDA and CDR2 SQIVND (reference sequence). The V segment lost 2 bases and the J segment 2 bases; nucleotides outside the gene matches: 4.

The rearrangement joins TRBV5-8 to TRBJ2-1, with TRBD2 as a possible D gene (5 bases). Trimming cost V 0 bases and J 10 bases, with 14 bases left between them. There are 14 residues in the CDR3. Germline V gene lookup returns CDR1 SGHTS and CDR2 YDEGEE. DNA of the CDR3: TGTGCCAGCAGCTTGGTGCTCCCCCCGGGGGAGCAGTTCTTC. It codes for CASSLVLPPGEQFF.

This chain joins TRBV28 and TRBJ2-3; TRBD2 agrees at 7 bases. This CDR3 comprises 13 residues. Germline CDR1 reads MDHEN; CDR2 reads SYDVKM. V lost 3 bases and J lost 6; bases outside the gene matches: 3. DNA of the CDR3: TGTGCCAGCAGTTTGGGTAGCGGGGATACGCAGTATTTT. Its translation is CASSLGSGDTQYF.

The chain links TRBV7-8 to TRBJ2-1; D is undetermined. The CDR3 covers 15 residues. V lost 6 bases and J 2 bases, leaving 14 bases between the germline ends. From germline, CDR1 is SGHVS and CDR2 FQNEAQ. CDR3 DNA sequence: TGTGCCAGCAGGCTACTTATTGCGGCCTACAATGAGCAGTTCTTC. Its translation: CASRLLIAAYNEQFF. Drawing the rest from reference TRBV7-8 and TRBJ2-1, the complete variable domain is GAGVSQSPRYKVAKRGQDVALRCDPISGHVSLFWYQQALGQGPEFLTYFQNEAQLDKSGLPSDRFFAERPEGSVSTLKIQRTQQEDSAVYLCASRLLIAAYNEQFFGPGTRLTVL.

The chain has TRBV19 and TRBJ1-1; D is unclear. With 3 bases removed from V and 1 base from J, the gap between germline ends came to 6 bases. This CDR3 has 13 amino acids. Germline loops: CDR1 LNHDA, CDR2 SQIVND (reference sequence). In DNA, the CDR3 is TGTGCCAGTAGTATTTTAGAGAACACTGAAGCTTTCTTT. As protein: CASSILENTEAFF.

The chain joins TRBV9 to TRBJ2-5; 7 bases match TRBD2. The germline V gene encodes CDR1 SGDLS and CDR2 YYNGEE. The V segment lost 1 base and the J segment 5 bases; nucleotides outside the gene matches: 8. The CDR3 totals 15 residues. This chain's CDR3 is CASSVNSGPRETQYF. The DNA for the CDR3 is TGTGCCAGCAGCGTAAATAGCGGGCCTCGGGAGACCCAGTACTTC. Full variable domain (outside the CDR3, taken from reference TRBV9 and TRBJ2-5): DSGVTQTPKHLITATGQRVTLRCSPRSGDLSVYWYQQSLDQGLQFLIQYYNGEERAKGNILERFSAQQFPDLHSELNLSSLELGDSALYFCASSVNSGPRETQYFGPGTRLLVL.

The rearrangement joins TRBV3-1 (or the pseudogene TRBV3-2) to TRBJ2-2, with D maybe TRBD1 (6 bases). The V end lost 2 bases, the J end lost 1 base, and 11 bases lay between the germline ends. Germline CDR1 LGHDT, CDR2 YNNKEL (reference sequence). The length of the CDR3 is 16 residues. The DNA of the CDR3 is TGTGCCAGCAGCCAATGGGGGCAGGGGAACACCGGGGAGCTGTTTTTT. It is translated as CASSQWGQGNTGELFF.

This rearrangement joins TRBV5-5 to TRBJ1-1; maybe TRBD1 (6 bases). Trimming took 0 bases from V and 5 from J, leaving 23 bases between them. This CDR3 is built from 18 residues. Germline lookup yields CDR1 SGHKS and CDR2 YYEKEE (reference sequence). CDR3 loop: CASSLGIVIYREETEAFF. CDR3 bases: TGTGCCAGCAGCTTGGGTATTGTGATATACAGGGAAGAGACTGAAGCTTTCTTT.

The chain has TRBV9 and TRBJ2-3; TRBD2 matches 9 bases. Germline-derived CDR1 and CDR2 are SGDLS and YYNGEE. J was trimmed by 3 bases and V by 3 bases; bases with no gene match: 11. The CDR3 is 17 amino acids. In DNA form, the CDR3 reads TGTGCCAGCAGCGCCGGGGGCGGGGGGGCATCGACAGATACGCAGTATTTT. Protein sequence: CASSAGGGGASTDTQYF.

The chain employs TRBV19 and TRBJ2-3; 8 nucleotides agree with TRBD2. The CDR3 runs 14 residues. V shed 5 bases, J shed 5 bases, and the junction held 6 bases outside the gene matches. The germline CDR1 and CDR2 sequences are LNHDA and SQIVND (reference sequence). CDR3 nucleotides: TGTGCCAGTAGTTCGGGTAGCGGGGAAGATACGCAGTATTTT. Translation: CASSSGSGEDTQYF.

The gene calls are TRBV6-5 and TRBJ2-2, with D uncertain. The CDR3 length is 11 residues. Trimming stripped 8 bases from V and 6 bases from J, with 7 bases between. Germline V CDR1 and CDR2: MNHEY, SVGAGI. Here the CDR3 DNA reads TGTGCCAGCTTAACAGCCGGGGAGCTGTTTTTT. Translated: CASLTAGELFF.

The chain links TRBV5-1 to TRBJ2-3, with D possibly matching TRBD1 (6 bases). CDR3 length: 17 amino acids. Germline CDR1 SGHRS, CDR2 YFSETQ. The ends were cut back, 4 bases at V and 0 bases at J, with 18 bases in the middle. The CDR3 reads CASSPLVTGASTDTQYF. Here the CDR3 DNA reads TGCGCCAGCAGCCCTCTAGTGACAGGCGCGAGCACAGATACGCAGTATTTT.

This clone came up a few times. The sample contains more than one DNA sequence encoding this CDR3. The genes are TRBV5-1 and TRBJ1-5; D possibly corresponds to TRBD1 (5 bases). This CDR3 is 16 amino acids long. The V and J ends lost 0 bases and 4 bases respectively, with 14 bases between them. Germline values: CDR1 SGHRS, CDR2 YFSETQ. The CDR3 here is CASSLEGRGSNQPQHF. The CDR3 DNA reads as TGCGCCAGCAGCTTGGAGGGACGGGGGTCAAATCAGCCCCAGCATTTT.

The chain has TRBV4-1 and TRBJ1-5; no clear D. V was cut by 0 bases and J by 9 bases, with 12 bases left in between. CDR3 size: 14 residues. Looked up from germline, CDR1 is MGHRA and CDR2 is YSYEKL. CDR3 sequence (DNA): TGCGCCAGCAGCCAAGATCAGCGAAGGTGGCCCCAGCATTTT. Encoded protein: CASSQDQRRWPQHF.

This clone was recorded once. The CDR3 here is CASSQDRSGGFLQETQYF. The CDR3 nucleotides are TGCGCCAGCAGCCAAGATAGGAGCGGGGGCTTCCTACAAGAGACCCAGTACTTC. V usage is TRBV4-1 and J usage is TRBJ2-5, with 8 bases matching TRBD2. V was pared by 0 bases and J by 2 bases, with 11 bases of the junction left unmatched. Germline CDR1 MGHRA, CDR2 YSYEKL. The CDR3 consists of 18 residues.

The rearrangement uses TRBV6-5 and TRBJ2-1; perhaps TRBD1 as D (5 bases). V was shortened by 2 bases and J by 7 bases, with 12 bases between the two germline ends. CDR1 and CDR2 from the germline V gene are MNHEY and SVGAGI. This CDR3 comprises 14 residues. CDR3 in amino acids: CASSYEIRTNEQFF. The CDR3 DNA is TGTGCCAGCAGTTACGAAATCCGGACAAATGAGCAGTTCTTC.

This clone was recorded only once. This chain joins TRBV5-1 and TRBJ2-5, with TRBD2 matching over 7 bases. Germline assignment: CDR1 SGHRS and CDR2 YFSETQ. CDR3 size: 14 residues. The junction had 6 bases not matched to a gene; V was cut back by 5 bases and J by 2 bases. The chain's CDR3 is CASRGGPGQETQYF. The CDR3 nucleotides are TGCGCCAGCAGGGGAGGGCCCGGACAAGAGACCCAGTACTTC.